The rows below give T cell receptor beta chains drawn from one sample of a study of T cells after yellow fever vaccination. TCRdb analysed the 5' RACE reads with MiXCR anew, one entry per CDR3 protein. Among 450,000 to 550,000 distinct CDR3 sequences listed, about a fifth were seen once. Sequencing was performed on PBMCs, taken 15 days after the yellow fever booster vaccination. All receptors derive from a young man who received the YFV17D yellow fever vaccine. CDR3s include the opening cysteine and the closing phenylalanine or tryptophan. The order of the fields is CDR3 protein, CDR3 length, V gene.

CDR3: CSAKDRGYEQYF
length: 12
V: TRBV20-1

CDR3: CSARGGYGYTF
length: 11
V: TRBV20-1

CDR3: CSARAGSSGLYNEQFF
length: 16
V: TRBV20-1

CDR3: CSASRAYEQYF
length: 11
V: TRBV20-1

CDR3: CASMGGSSYNEQFF
length: 14
V: TRBV2

CDR3: CASELSRSTGELFF
length: 14
V: TRBV7-2

CDR3: CASRQRGAYNEQFF
length: 14
V: TRBV6-2/TRBV6-3

CDR3: CATSVGRGLRNEQFF
length: 15
V: TRBV24-1

CDR3: CSVGVTSGSRELFF
length: 14
V: TRBV29-1

CDR3: CASSSGGPTQYF
length: 12
V: TRBV5-8

CDR3: CSVGTGGQNTGELFF
length: 15
V: TRBV29-1

CDR3: CASTGQNSQETQYF
length: 14
V: TRBV23-1

CDR3: CASSLLGHQPQHF
length: 13
V: TRBV6-2/TRBV6-3

CDR3: CSASQAGGYYNEQFF
length: 15
V: TRBV20-1

CDR3: CASSLTGQAYNEQFF
length: 15
V: TRBV7-2

CDR3: CASSPRGGSSSYNEQFF
length: 17
V: TRBV4-2

CDR3: CASSAYMGDEQFF
length: 13
V: TRBV9

CDR3: CSVERPPYEQYF
length: 12
V: TRBV29-1

CDR3: CAIESSPYEQYF
length: 12
V: TRBV7-2

CDR3: CSADAVGVPNTDTQYF
length: 16
V: TRBV20-1

CDR3: CSASREQETQYF
length: 12
V: TRBV20-1

CDR3: CSVASIGLAGGETQYF
length: 16
V: TRBV29-1

CDR3: CASRAPGGSGTPYEQYF
length: 17
V: TRBV6-1